This T cell receptor (beta chain) appears in the sequencing data of a study of T cells in Graves' hyperthyroidism and ophthalmopathy. Study background: Once the initial diagnosis was made, peripheral blood was obtained before any treatment. Study-level points and caveats: A median 6.5 months before onset, the model predicted ophthalmopathy.

Template material for amplifying TCR beta CDR3 regions consisted of RNA transcripts. The HTBI primer set was used in a first-round RT-PCR of the TCR CDR3. TCRdb called the multiplex PCR reads again in MiXCR, with one record for every CDR3 protein. The sample has about 380,000 distinct CDR3 sequences, about 14% seen once; the top ten hold more than 20%. The CDR3 has 13 residues. Per the germline V gene, CDR1 is KGHSH and CDR2 is LQKENI. The V and J ends lost 3 bases and 4 bases respectively, with 9 bases between them. This clonotype was observed at least ten times. What it binds is not known. Hyperthyroidism, newly diagnosed and lasting under 2 months, affected patients aged 18 to 65. The PBMCs were sourced from fresh peripheral blood (more than 8.5 ml).

Sequencing was done on a sample of blood. The chain uses TRBV18 and TRBJ1-1; D is ambiguous. This TCR was recovered from a man aged 30-40 years with Graves' hyperthyroidism that later progressed to Graves' ophthalmopathy. The DNA of the CDR3 is TGTGCCAGCTCACCGTCCGGATCCACTGAAGCTTTCTTT. Its translation: CASSPSGSTEAFF.